The 21 T cell receptor beta chains below all came from one sample that was sequenced in a study of blood T cells in healthy people across ages. A sample-barcoded 5' primer and a J-beta primer mix were used in a second PCR of roughly 7 to 11 cycles. One entry per CDR3 protein results from TCRdb running MiXCR on the 5' RACE reads. This sample has about a million distinct CDR3 sequences, with roughly 51% found just once. What was sequenced was blood. The receptors originated from an older woman in good health.

V is TRBV2 and J is TRBJ2-1, with a possible D match to TRBD1 (5 bases). The CDR3 has 14 amino acids. The germline gives CDR1 SNHLY, CDR2 FYNNEI. V was pared by 0 bases and J by 12 bases, with 15 bases between. CDR3 DNA sequence: TGTGCCAGCAGTGAAGCCACGGACATTCCTCGGCAGTTCTTC. It encodes CASSEATDIPRQFF.

A word on this clonotype: Compared with germline, one end of the junction differs, possibly owing to a read error. The V and J genes are TRBV20-1 and TRBJ2-6; D call uncertain. The germline CDR1 and CDR2 sequences are DFQATT and SNEGSKA (reference sequence). CDR3 length: 14 amino acids. CDR3 residues: CSARAYSGTNVLTF. The CDR3, as DNA: TGCAGTGCTAGGGCCTACTCTGGGACCAACGTCCTGACTTTC.

The rearrangement links TRBV30 to TRBJ1-6; D unclear. Trimming took 1 base from V and 0 from J, leaving 4 bases between them. This CDR3 spans 14 amino acids. The germline V gene has CDR1 GTSNPN and CDR2 SVGIG (reference sequence). This CDR3 reads CAWSGGSYNSPLHF. The CDR3 DNA is TGTGCCTGGAGTGGCGGCTCCTATAATTCACCCCTCCACTTT.

This clonotype has just a few counts. The gene calls are TRBV27 and TRBJ1-6, with a weak D call TRBD1 (5 bases). CDR1 is MNHEY and CDR2 is SMNVEV in the germline V gene (reference sequence). The V and J ends lost 4 bases and 0 bases respectively, with 25 bases between them. CDR3 size: 21 residues. The CDR3 here is CASSWWDGGAYQYSYNSPLHF. In DNA, the CDR3 is TGTGCCAGCAGTTGGTGGGACGGGGGAGCGTACCAATACTCCTATAATTCACCCCTCCACTTT.

This clonotype was counted between two and nine times. The gene calls are TRBV28 and TRBJ2-3; D ambiguous. Trimming took off 6 bases at V and 4 bases at J, with 8 bases between the two ends. The CDR3 is 12 amino acids. Germline CDR1 MDHEN, CDR2 SYDVKM. Here the CDR3 reads CASRSLADTQYF. The DNA of the CDR3 is TGTGCCAGCAGAAGCCTTGCAGATACGCAGTATTTT.

Of note for this clonotype: At one end, the junction sequence differs from germline, possibly due to a read error. The chain uses TRBV6-1 and TRBJ2-5; perhaps TRBD2 as D (6 bases). Germline values: CDR1 MNHNS, CDR2 SASEGT. The CDR3 loop spans 17 amino acids. The CDR3 region is CASTQYGTGEDQKTQYF. CDR3 in DNA: TGTGCCAGCACTCAGTACGGTACGGGGGAGGACCAAAAGACCCAGTACTTC.

The J gene is TRBJ2-7, the V gene TRBV2; D call uncertain. V lost 1 base to trimming and J lost 0 bases, with 7 bases between them. CDR3 length equals 14 residues. The germline V gene has CDR1 SNHLY and CDR2 FYNNEI. The CDR3 nucleotides read TGTGCCAGCAGTGAAGTAGCAGGCTCCTACGAGCAGTACTTC. It yields the protein CASSEVAGSYEQYF.

The rearrangement joins TRBV4-1 to TRBJ1-2, with a possible D match to TRBD1 (6 bases). The CDR3 covers 15 residues. Per the germline V gene, CDR1 is MGHRA and CDR2 is YSYEKL. Trimming took off 2 bases at V and 10 bases at J, with 20 bases between the two ends. In DNA form, the CDR3 reads TGCGCCAGCAGCCAACACGGACAGACCCTTGGGGTCTACACCTTC. This gives the protein CASSQHGQTLGVYTF.

Remarks on this clonotype: A much larger clone differs from this one at a single base, so this may be a read error. This chain joins TRBV10-3 and TRBJ2-7, with D perhaps matching TRBD1 or TRBD2 (5 bases each). CDR1 ENHRY and CDR2 SYGVKD come from the germline V gene. The CDR3 loop spans 16 amino acids. The CDR3 is CVISEPGTRIGNEQYF. DNA for the CDR3: TGTGTCATCAGTGAACCCGGGACCCGGATCGGCAATGAGCAGTACTTC.

This clonotype was counted a few times. The V call is TRBV24-1, the J call TRBJ2-5; TRBD1 aligns across 10 bases. The tail of the sequence fits TRBJ2-7 better, so the J call may be wrong. The CDR3 contains 15 residues. Germline loops: CDR1 KGHDR, CDR2 SFDVKD. The CDR3 sequence: CATSEGTGVPYEQYF. CDR3 in DNA: TGTGCCACCAGTGAGGGGACAGGGGTTCCCTACGAGCAGTACTTC.

About this clonotype itself: A much larger clone lies one base from this, so it may be a read error. This rearrangement joins TRBV28 to TRBJ1-4, with a tentative D call TRBD1 (5 bases). The CDR3 length is 14 residues. The V end lost 5 bases, the J end lost 5 bases, and 12 bases lay between the germline ends. Germline lookup yields CDR1 MDHEN and CDR2 SYDVKM. The CDR3: CASSAGTENEKLFF. CDR3 in DNA: TGTGCCAGCAGTGCCGGGACGGAGAATGAAAAACTGTTTTTT. Complete variable domain (other parts from reference TRBV28 and TRBJ1-4): DVKVTQSSRYLVKRTGEKVFLECVQDMDHENMFWYRQDPGLGLRLIYFSYDVKMKEKGDIPEGYSVSREKKERFSLILESASTNQTSMYLCASSAGTENEKLFFGSGTQLSVL.

Written as DNA, the CDR3 is TGTGCCACCAGCAGCCGGCTGGGGTGGACAGATACGCAGTATTTT. Its protein is CATSSRLGWTDTQYF. The chain uses TRBV15 and TRBJ2-3; D not resolved. Germline V CDR1 and CDR2: LNHNV, YYDKDF (reference sequence). This CDR3 has 15 amino acids. With 3 bases removed from V and 3 bases from J, the gap between germline ends came to 13 bases.

This clonotype was counted a few times. The chain uses TRBV7-6 and TRBJ2-1; TRBD1 agrees at 8 bases. CDR3 size: 15 residues. V was pared by 1 base and J by 9 bases, with 8 bases of the junction left unmatched. Germline assignment: CDR1 SGHVS and CDR2 FNYEAQ. Here the CDR3 reads CASSLVGQGASEQFF. The DNA for the CDR3 is TGTGCCAGCAGCTTAGTGGGCCAGGGGGCTAGTGAGCAGTTCTTC.

This chain uses TRBV18 with TRBJ2-1; 14 bases map to TRBD2. The CDR3 is 17 residues long. The V gene's germline CDR1 is KGHSH and CDR2 LQKENI. The V segment lost 3 bases and the J segment 3 bases; nucleotides outside the gene matches: 4. CDR3 DNA sequence: TGTGCCAGCTCACCCGGGACTAGCGGGAGATACTACAATGAGCAGTTCTTC. Encoded protein: CASSPGTSGRYYNEQFF.

As for this clonotype: One end of the junction is discordant with germline, which a read error may explain. This rearrangement joins TRBV9 to TRBJ2-5; TRBD2 matches at 7 bases. The CDR3 is made up of 13 amino acids. Germline CDR1 is SGDLS and CDR2 is YYNGEE. The CDR3 is CASSTSEQEAQYF. CDR3 DNA sequence: TGTGCCAGCAGTACTAGCGAGCAAGAGGCCCAGTACTTC.

The chain has TRBV20-1 and TRBJ1-5; a possible D gene is TRBD1 (5 bases). The germline V and J ends were trimmed by 3 bases and 3 bases, with 12 bases remaining between them. The CDR3 covers 14 residues. Germline CDR1 DFQATT, CDR2 SNEGSKA (reference sequence). CDR3 in DNA: TGCAGTGCTAGGTCTGGGGGATTCAATCAGCCCCAGCATTTT. Translating it yields CSARSGGFNQPQHF.

The chain carries TRBV7-9 and TRBJ2-7; 8 positions match TRBD1. Germline CDR1 is SEHNR and CDR2 is FQNEAQ (reference sequence). The length of the CDR3 is 14 residues. The V and J ends lost 5 bases and 4 bases, in that order; junction bases with no gene match: 7. The CDR3 sequence is CASSLDRGPYEQYF. DNA for the CDR3: TGTGCCAGCAGCCTAGACAGGGGACCATACGAGCAGTACTTC.

This clonotype has more than one count but fewer than ten. This rearrangement joins TRBV11-1 to TRBJ2-5; D unresolved. Germline V gene lookup returns CDR1 SGHAT and CDR2 FQDESV (reference sequence). Trimming cost V 5 bases and J 2 bases, with 12 bases left between them. The CDR3 is 14 residues long. CDR3 sequence reads: CASSANQGQETQYF. The DNA of the CDR3 is TGTGCCAGCAGCGCCAACCAAGGGCAAGAGACCCAGTACTTC.

The chain joins TRBV5-1 to TRBJ2-5; no definite D call. This CDR3 spans 18 amino acids. Trimming shortened V by 0 bases and J by 0 bases, and 18 bases separated the two germline ends. The V gene's germline CDR1 is SGHRS and CDR2 YFSETQ. The CDR3 region is CASSLAKRPEKYQETQYF. In DNA form, the CDR3 reads TGCGCCAGCAGCTTGGCCAAACGGCCAGAGAAGTACCAAGAGACCCAGTACTTC.

The chain combines TRBV4-2 with TRBJ1-1; no firm D call. Germline V lookup: CDR1 LGHNA, CDR2 YNFKEQ. With 0 bases removed from V and 5 bases from J, the gap between germline ends came to 10 bases. This CDR3 contains 14 residues. CDR3 DNA sequence: TGTGCCAGCAGCCAAGATCCCGGGTGGACTGAAGCTTTCTTT. It encodes CASSQDPGWTEAFF.

This clonotype showed up just a few times. V usage is TRBV27 and J usage is TRBJ2-7; D remains ambiguous. CDR3 length equals 14 residues. V was pared by 3 bases and J by 6 bases, with 15 bases between. From germline, CDR1 is MNHEY and CDR2 SMNVEV (reference sequence). The CDR3 DNA reads as TGTGCCAGCAGTTTTGCATCGGCTCTGGGCGAGCAGTACTTC. Protein product: CASSFASALGEQYF.